The present T cell receptor beta chain was sequenced within a study of T cell responses to AZD1222 COVID-19 vaccine. Overall study findings and caveats: Spike was spanned by vaccine-associated CD4 TCRs, with dominance at 160-218 and 743-854. Just six AZD1222 recipients were seropositive at baseline.

The protocol was immunoSEQ multiplex PCR, while the TCRdb copy is restricted to in-frame clones and leaves out a portion. The data hold around 120,000 clones, with around 88% observed a single time. This CDR3 comprises 16 residues. Per germline, CDR1 MNHEY and CDR2 SVGAGI. Trimming took 0 bases from V and 5 from J, leaving 16 bases between them. In the case of this clone: What it binds is unknown.

V is TRBV6-5 and J is TRBJ1-2, with a tentative D call TRBD1 (6 bases). The TCR was taken from an adult in good health. The material was peripheral blood, obtained on day 0 of MenACWY control vaccination. CDR3 loop: CASSYSVLQGRYGYTF. CDR3 DNA: TGTGCCAGCAGTTACTCGGTACTACAGGGACGATATGGCTACACCTTC.